These T cell receptor beta chains were read from a single sample in a study of blood T cell repertoires in COVID-19. Only in-frame clones appear in the TCRdb table, and some are missing; sequencing was by immunoSEQ multiplex PCR. The sample yields approximately 280,000 clones, 85% to 90% seen once. The specimen sequenced was PBMCs or T cells enriched from blood (not recorded which). These receptors originate from an older woman who had recovered from COVID-19. Both conserved end residues are part of each CDR3. Fields, in order: CDR3 DNA, CDR3 protein, D gene, J gene, clone size, V gene. The D gene is left open where the match is weak. Part of the rows lack a size; the others show once, few, many or a class for expanded clones.

CDR3nt: TGTGCCAGCAGTCACAGGTCGGAGAACACCGGGGAGCTGTTTTTT
CDR3aa: CASSHRSENTGELFF
d_gene: .
j_gene: TRBJ2-2
abundance: .
v_gene: TRBV6-5

CDR3nt: TGTGCCAGCAGTCGTGGAAACACCATATATTTT
CDR3aa: CASSRGNTIYF
d_gene: .
j_gene: TRBJ1-3
abundance: .
v_gene: TRBV28

CDR3nt: TGTGCCAGCAGCCTAGACCCGACAGGGCGACCCGATTCACCCCTCCACTTT
CDR3aa: CASSLDPTGRPDSPLHF
d_gene: TRBD1
j_gene: TRBJ1-6
abundance: many
v_gene: TRBV3-1/TRBV3-2

CDR3nt: TGTGCCAGTAGTATCCTCCGGGACAAAAATCCTAACGAGCAGTACTTC
CDR3aa: CASSILRDKNPNEQYF
d_gene: .
j_gene: TRBJ2-7
abundance: .
v_gene: TRBV19

CDR3nt: TGTGCCAGTACGAGGGGGACAGGGGGTAATGGAAACACCATATATTTT
CDR3aa: CASTRGTGGNGNTIYF
d_gene: TRBD1
j_gene: TRBJ1-3
abundance: .
v_gene: TRBV19

CDR3nt: TGTGCCTCCCATATTGGGTTTGCCCGGGACAAACCTGACACCGGGGAGCTGTTTTTT
CDR3aa: CASHIGFARDKPDTGELFF
d_gene: .
j_gene: TRBJ2-2
abundance: few
v_gene: TRBV10-3

CDR3nt: TGTGCCTGGAGCGTAGCTGGAAACACCATATATTTT
CDR3aa: CAWSVAGNTIYF
d_gene: .
j_gene: TRBJ1-3
abundance: .
v_gene: TRBV30

CDR3nt: TGTGCCAGCAGCGCTTACCCTGGGGAGGGCGATCAGCCCCAGCATTTT
CDR3aa: CASSAYPGEGDQPQHF
d_gene: .
j_gene: TRBJ1-5
abundance: .
v_gene: TRBV14

CDR3nt: TGTGCCAGCAGGCCCGGACAGCTTCAGCCCCAGCATTTT
CDR3aa: CASRPGQLQPQHF
d_gene: .
j_gene: TRBJ1-5
abundance: .
v_gene: TRBV6-6

CDR3nt: TGTGCCAGCAGCTTAGGGTTGGGCAGAAATCAGCCCCAGCATTTT
CDR3aa: CASSLGLGRNQPQHF
d_gene: .
j_gene: TRBJ1-5
abundance: .
v_gene: TRBV7-2

CDR3nt: TGTGCCAGCAGTTACAGTGGACAGGGGGACTCCTACGAGCAGTACTTC
CDR3aa: CASSYSGQGDSYEQYF
d_gene: TRBD1
j_gene: TRBJ2-7
abundance: once
v_gene: TRBV6-5

CDR3nt: TGTGCCAGCAGTAAGGGACAGGGGATAGGAGAGACCCAGTACTTC
CDR3aa: CASSKGQGIGETQYF
d_gene: TRBD1
j_gene: TRBJ2-5
abundance: once
v_gene: TRBV11-3

CDR3nt: TGTGCCAGCAGCTTGAATACAGCCCTTCCACGGACCCAGTACTTC
CDR3aa: CASSLNTALPRTQYF
d_gene: .
j_gene: TRBJ2-5
abundance: once
v_gene: TRBV5-8

CDR3nt: TGTGCCAGCAGCCCCGGAAAGGGGAATCCGTCACCCCTCCACTTT
CDR3aa: CASSPGKGNPSPLHF
d_gene: .
j_gene: TRBJ1-6
abundance: few
v_gene: TRBV11-2

CDR3nt: TGTGCCAGCAGCACGACTAGCGGGAGTAATCAGTACTTC
CDR3aa: CASSTTSGSNQYF
d_gene: TRBD2
j_gene: TRBJ2-7
abundance: .
v_gene: TRBV12-3/TRBV12-4

CDR3nt: TGTGCCAGCAGTTCCCTTGGACTAGCGGGCTACGAGCAGTACTTC
CDR3aa: CASSSLGLAGYEQYF
d_gene: TRBD2
j_gene: TRBJ2-7
abundance: .
v_gene: TRBV27

CDR3nt: TGTGCCAGCAGTCGCATCGGTGGCTACACCTTC
CDR3aa: CASSRIGGYTF
d_gene: .
j_gene: TRBJ1-2
abundance: .
v_gene: TRBV12-3/TRBV12-4

CDR3nt: TGTGCCACCCTGGGGGGACAGCTCAATCAGCCCCAGCATTTT
CDR3aa: CATLGGQLNQPQHF
d_gene: TRBD1
j_gene: TRBJ1-5
abundance: few
v_gene: TRBV19

CDR3nt: TGTGCCAGCAGGGGAGGGCTGAGCTCCTATAATTCACCCCTCCACTTT
CDR3aa: CASRGGLSSYNSPLHF
d_gene: .
j_gene: TRBJ1-6
abundance: .
v_gene: TRBV7-8

CDR3nt: TGCGCCAGCAGCTTGCTTCAGGGCCGAAATGAGCAGTTCTTC
CDR3aa: CASSLLQGRNEQFF
d_gene: .
j_gene: TRBJ2-1
abundance: once
v_gene: TRBV5-1

CDR3nt: TGTGCCAGCAGTTCCCGAGAGGACTATGGCTACACCTTC
CDR3aa: CASSSREDYGYTF
d_gene: .
j_gene: TRBJ1-2
abundance: .
v_gene: TRBV7-9

CDR3nt: TGTGCCAGCAGCCCCAACGCGCTTACTAGCGGGGGGCACCAAGAGACCCAGTACTTC
CDR3aa: CASSPNALTSGGHQETQYF
d_gene: TRBD2
j_gene: TRBJ2-5
abundance: .
v_gene: TRBV11-2

CDR3nt: TGTGCCAGCAGCTTACTAGCGGCCTACGAGCAGTACTTC
CDR3aa: CASSLLAAYEQYF
d_gene: TRBD2
j_gene: TRBJ2-7
abundance: .
v_gene: TRBV7-9

CDR3nt: TGTGCCACCAGCAGAGAGATCGACTACACTGGGATAAATGAGCAGTTCTTC
CDR3aa: CATSREIDYTGINEQFF
d_gene: .
j_gene: TRBJ2-1
abundance: .
v_gene: TRBV15

CDR3nt: TGTGCCAGCAGGGGCTTCACTGGCTACACCTTC
CDR3aa: CASRGFTGYTF
d_gene: .
j_gene: TRBJ1-2
abundance: .
v_gene: TRBV9

CDR3nt: TGTGCCAGCAGGCCCGACCAGGTAGGGGCACCCCTCCACTTT
CDR3aa: CASRPDQVGAPLHF
d_gene: .
j_gene: TRBJ1-6
abundance: .
v_gene: TRBV28

CDR3nt: TGTGCCAGCAGCCAAGATAGGAGTAGCGGGGTCCAAGAGACCCAGTACTTC
CDR3aa: CASSQDRSSGVQETQYF
d_gene: TRBD2
j_gene: TRBJ2-5
abundance: .
v_gene: TRBV4-2

CDR3nt: TGTGCCAGCAGCCTGGGACTAGCGGGAGTGGGGAATGAGCAGTTCTTC
CDR3aa: CASSLGLAGVGNEQFF
d_gene: TRBD2
j_gene: TRBJ2-1
abundance: .
v_gene: TRBV3-1/TRBV3-2

CDR3nt: TGTGCCAGCAGCCGCCCCCACAGAACCAACACTGAAGCTTTCTTT
CDR3aa: CASSRPHRTNTEAFF
d_gene: .
j_gene: TRBJ1-1
abundance: .
v_gene: TRBV5-8

CDR3nt: TGTGCCAGCAGCCCCGGGACACTCCTCTGGGAGCAGTTCTTC
CDR3aa: CASSPGTLLWEQFF
d_gene: .
j_gene: TRBJ2-1
abundance: once
v_gene: TRBV5-6

CDR3nt: TGTGCCACCAGTGTTGAGGCGCTGAACACTGAAGCTTTCTTT
CDR3aa: CATSVEALNTEAFF
d_gene: .
j_gene: TRBJ1-1
abundance: .
v_gene: TRBV19

CDR3nt: TGTGCCAGTAGTACGGACAGGGGAAACTATGGCTACACCTTC
CDR3aa: CASSTDRGNYGYTF
d_gene: TRBD1
j_gene: TRBJ1-2
abundance: .
v_gene: TRBV19

CDR3nt: TGCGCCAGCAGCTTGGATGGGACAGGCGGAGACACCATATATTTT
CDR3aa: CASSLDGTGGDTIYF
d_gene: TRBD1
j_gene: TRBJ1-3
abundance: few
v_gene: TRBV5-1

CDR3nt: TGTGCCAGCAGCCAAAACAGGGTGAGGACAGGGCGAGGCTACACCTTC
CDR3aa: CASSQNRVRTGRGYTF
d_gene: TRBD1
j_gene: TRBJ1-2
abundance: .
v_gene: TRBV4-2

CDR3nt: TGTGCCAGCAGCCAGGCGGGGGGGCGGGCAGATACGCAGTATTTT
CDR3aa: CASSQAGGRADTQYF
d_gene: TRBD2
j_gene: TRBJ2-3
abundance: .
v_gene: TRBV3-1/TRBV3-2

CDR3nt: TGTGCCAGCAGCCACAGGACAGCCCATGGCTACACCTTC
CDR3aa: CASSHRTAHGYTF
d_gene: .
j_gene: TRBJ1-2
abundance: .
v_gene: TRBV7-8

CDR3nt: TGCGCCAGCAGCTCTACAGGGGGCATCCCAACTAATGAAAAACTGTTTTTT
CDR3aa: CASSSTGGIPTNEKLFF
d_gene: TRBD1
j_gene: TRBJ1-4
abundance: .
v_gene: TRBV5-1

CDR3nt: TGCGCCATCCCCGCTAGCGGGGTAAGTGCCCGGACCGGGGAGCTGTTTTTT
CDR3aa: CAIPASGVSARTGELFF
d_gene: TRBD2
j_gene: TRBJ2-2
abundance: .
v_gene: TRBV10-2